Presented here are 26 T cell receptor beta chains from one specimen sequenced in a study of T cell repertoires in cytomegalovirus infection. TCRdb used MiXCR to reprocess the reads, holding one entry per CDR3 protein. The profile shows a few hundred thousand distinct CDR3 sequences, approximately 15% of them singletons. Material: CD8+ T cells from PBMCs. The receptors here all came from a human donor in good health (CMV status not recorded). Some clones in this sample may be carry-over from other donors' samples.

This chain connects TRBV29-1 to TRBJ2-7; 9 bases are a match to TRBD2. This CDR3 is 12 amino acids long. Germline V gives CDR1 SQVTM, CDR2 ANQGSEA. The trim removed 6 bases at V and 6 bases at J, leaving 6 bases unmatched. The CDR3 DNA reads as TGCAGCGTGGGAGCGGGGGGAGTCGAGCAGTACTTC. It encodes CSVGAGGVEQYF.

This clonotype was seen ten or more times. The chain recombines TRBV7-2 with TRBJ1-2; D is unresolved. The CDR3 loop spans 18 amino acids. CDR1 and CDR2 from the germline V gene are SGHTA and FQGNSA. The V end was cut by 5 bases, the J end by 8 bases, with 30 bases between. CDR3 DNA: TGTGCCAGCAGCCTATATACCGGGATCCGACCCAACCTGGAAGGCTACACCTTC. This encodes CASSLYTGIRPNLEGYTF. Drawing the rest from reference TRBV7-2 and TRBJ1-2, the complete variable domain is GAGVSQSPSNKVTEKGKDVELRCDPISGHTALYWYRQSLGQGLEFLIYFQGNSAPDKSGLPSDRFSAERTGGSVSTLTIQRTQQEDSAVYLCASSLYTGIRPNLEGYTFGSGTRLTVV.

The V and J genes are TRBV4-3 and TRBJ1-1, with D hard to call. The ends were cut back, 0 bases at V and 0 bases at J, with 8 bases in the middle. The CDR3 has 15 amino acids. Per the germline V gene, CDR1 is LGHNA and CDR2 is YSLEER. The CDR3 is CASSQERALNTEAFF. In DNA, the CDR3 is TGCGCCAGCAGCCAAGAGAGAGCCCTGAACACTGAAGCTTTCTTT.

This clonotype was recorded many times. The J gene is TRBJ2-1, the V gene TRBV7-2, with D possibly being TRBD2 (5 bases). The length of the CDR3 is 13 residues. Trimming cost V 3 bases and J 6 bases, with 9 bases left between them. Germline values: CDR1 SGHTA, CDR2 FQGNSA. The CDR3 here is CASSFTSINEQFF. The CDR3 DNA reads as TGTGCCAGCAGCTTTACTAGTATCAATGAGCAGTTCTTC.

In this sample, this clonotype turned up a few times. This chain uses TRBV6-4 with TRBJ2-3; the D is unclear. The CDR3 sequence is 14 residues long. The V end was cut by 0 bases, the J end by 8 bases, with 12 bases between. From germline, CDR1 is MRHNA and CDR2 SNTAGT. This chain's CDR3 is CASSDSSSVGTQYF. Here the CDR3 DNA reads TGTGCCAGCAGTGACTCGTCTTCGGTGGGTACGCAGTATTTT.

This clonotype has just a few counts. The genes are TRBV7-6 and TRBJ2-6; D ambiguous. The V and J ends lost 5 bases and 7 bases respectively, with 15 bases between them. The CDR3 covers 15 residues. The germline CDR1 and CDR2 sequences are SGHVS and FNYEAQ. CDR3 coding DNA: TGTGCCAGCAGCCGCCCCAGAGGAACAGCCAACGTCCTGACTTTC. Amino acid sequence: CASSRPRGTANVLTF.

The chain employs TRBV20-1 and TRBJ2-7; 7 nucleotides match TRBD1. Germline-derived CDR1 and CDR2 are DFQATT and SNEGSKA (reference sequence). After removal of 5 bases from V and 0 bases from J, the junction contained 13 bases not matched to a gene. The CDR3 has 16 residues. The CDR3 DNA reads TGCAGTGCTTTTCAAGCGACAGGGAATCCCTCCTACGAGCAGTACTTC. Residues: CSAFQATGNPSYEQYF.

The chain recombines TRBV20-1 with TRBJ1-1; 8 bases fit TRBD1. Per the germline V gene, CDR1 is DFQATT and CDR2 is SNEGSKA (reference sequence). V shed 6 bases and J 4 bases; nucleotides not matched to a gene: 10. This CDR3 has 14 residues. The CDR3, as DNA: TGCAGTGCGGAGACAGGGGCAAGTTTCACTGAAGCTTTCTTT. Translating gives CSAETGASFTEAFF.

V and J are TRBV20-1 and TRBJ2-1; D is possibly TRBD2 (7 bases). The CDR3 covers 15 residues. Trimming removed 4 bases at V and 4 bases at J, with 17 bases between. CDR1 and CDR2 from the germline V gene are DFQATT and SNEGSKA (reference sequence). CDR3 coding DNA: TGCAGTGCTACTGGGGGCTTACTAGCGTACAATGAGCAGTTCTTC. Translated: CSATGGLLAYNEQFF.

This clonotype was observed at least ten times. The rearrangement links TRBV7-8 to TRBJ2-2; D is perhaps TRBD2 (5 bases). The CDR3 sequence is 15 residues long. CDR1 and CDR2 (germline): SGHVS, FQNEAQ. V was pared by 5 bases and J by 4 bases, with 14 bases between. The CDR3 DNA reads as TGTGCCAGCAGCCTGTATGAGGCGGGCACCGGGGAGCTGTTTTTT. It encodes CASSLYEAGTGELFF.

The chain joins TRBV27 to TRBJ2-7, with D perhaps TRBD2 (7 bases). The V end was cut by 5 bases, the J end by 0 bases, with 11 bases between. This CDR3 spans 14 amino acids. From germline, CDR1 is MNHEY and CDR2 SMNVEV (reference sequence). This chain's CDR3 is CASSGGGASYEQYF. The CDR3 DNA is TGTGCCAGCAGTGGGGGGGGGGCCTCCTACGAGCAGTACTTC.

The rearrangement joins TRBV19 to TRBJ1-1; no firm D call. Between the trimmed V and J ends, which lost 4 bases and 9 bases, there was a span of 12 bases. Germline V gives CDR1 LNHDA, CDR2 SQIVND (reference sequence). CDR3 length: 12 residues. The CDR3 bases are TGTGCCAGTAGTACGGGCGAGGCCCAAGCTTTCTTT. Its protein product is CASSTGEAQAFF.

This clonotype came up many times. V usage is TRBV2 and J usage is TRBJ1-1, with D uncertain. Germline assignment: CDR1 SNHLY and CDR2 FYNNEI. V was clipped by 0 bases and J by 1 base, with 9 bases between them. This CDR3 is 15 amino acids long. CDR3 sequence (DNA): TGTGCCAGCAGTGAAGCGAGGCGCTGGAACACTGAAGCTTTCTTT. It specifies CASSEARRWNTEAFF.

In its sample, this clonotype was seen many times. V gene TRBV6-2 or TRBV6-3 combines with J gene TRBJ2-1; possibly TRBD2 for D (5 bases). Trimming cost V 2 bases and J 8 bases, with 10 bases left between them. Germline-derived CDR1 and CDR2 are MNHEY and SVGEGT. The CDR3 totals 13 residues. CDR3 nucleotides: TGTGCCAGCAGTTACGATAGCGCCTATGAGCAGTTCTTC. Amino acid sequence: CASSYDSAYEQFF.

In its sample, this clonotype was seen a few times. The gene calls are TRBV10-3 and TRBJ2-2; 7 positions agree with TRBD1. With V trimmed by 10 bases and J by 0 bases, 8 bases remained unmatched. The CDR3 runs 15 residues. CDR1 is ENHRY, CDR2 SYGVKD, per germline. The CDR3 region has the DNA TGTGCCACCAACCCGGGACAGACGAACACCGGGGAGCTGTTTTTT. The encoded protein is CATNPGQTNTGELFF.

V gene TRBV27 combines with J gene TRBJ2-7; no reliable D call. The germline gives CDR1 MNHEY, CDR2 SMNVEV (reference sequence). Trimming pared 6 bases from V and 7 bases from J, leaving 16 bases between. CDR3 size: 13 residues. DNA for the CDR3: TGTGCCAGCAGGGGCACAGCCTCCGTGGAGCAGTACTTC. Protein: CASRGTASVEQYF.

The chain uses TRBV2 and TRBJ1-5; 10 bases fit TRBD1. This CDR3 is built from 16 residues. J lost 4 bases, V lost 4 bases, and 7 bases had no gene match. In germline, CDR1 is SNHLY, CDR2 FYNNEI. CDR3 coding DNA: TGTGCCAGCAGTGTTCCGGGACAGGGGAATAATCAGCCCCAGCATTTT. Translating gives CASSVPGQGNNQPQHF.

At least ten counts were recorded for this clonotype. This chain uses TRBV7-8 with TRBJ2-2; TRBD1 might be the D (6 bases). The CDR3 contains 15 residues. CDR1 SGHVS and CDR2 FQNEAQ come from the germline V gene. V was clipped by 2 bases and J by 4 bases, with 11 bases between them. As DNA, the CDR3 is TGTGCCAGCAGCTTATACAGGGTAGTCACCGGGGAGCTGTTTTTT. It translates to CASSLYRVVTGELFF.

This clonotype was recorded at least ten times. The genes are TRBV7-2 and TRBJ2-7, with unresolved D. CDR3 size: 13 residues. Germline V gene data show CDR1 as SGHTA and CDR2 as FQGNSA. V lost 1 base, J lost 6 bases, and 10 bases lay in between. CDR3 amino acids: CASSLDILSEQYF. CDR3 bases: TGTGCCAGCAGCTTAGATATTTTGAGCGAGCAGTACTTC.

This clonotype has only a few counts. This sequence joins TRBV5-6 and TRBJ2-7; D ambiguous. The CDR3 has 16 amino acids. Between the trimmed V and J ends, which lost 5 bases and 2 bases, there was a span of 20 bases. Per germline, CDR1 SGHDT and CDR2 YYEEEE. This chain's CDR3 is CASSQGAQQGAYEQYF. The CDR3 DNA is TGTGCCAGCAGTCAAGGTGCCCAGCAAGGCGCCTACGAGCAGTACTTC.

The chain recombines TRBV12-3 or TRBV12-4 with TRBJ2-3; TRBD1 might be the D (5 bases). With 2 bases removed from V and 3 bases from J, the gap between germline ends came to 9 bases. There are 14 residues in the CDR3. The CDR3 nucleotides read TGTGCCAGCAGTTTAAGGGGTGCGACAGATACGCAGTATTTT. Protein: CASSLRGATDTQYF.

A single count supports this clonotype. Germline and junction disagree at one end, which may indicate a read error. The rearrangement joins TRBV6-5 to TRBJ1-4; no clear D gene. Germline CDR1 MNHEY, CDR2 SVGAGI. CDR3 length: 15 residues. DNA of the CDR3: TGTGCCAGCAGTAACTCCGGGACAACTAATGAAAAACTGTTTTTT. It specifies CASSNSGTTNEKLFF.

This clonotype was seen a few times. Here the CDR3 DNA reads TGTGCCAGCAGCTTCTCGGGCGGGGCAAACCGGGAAAACATTCAGTACTTC. Its translation is CASSFSGGANRENIQYF. This chain joins TRBV7-9 and TRBJ2-4, with TRBD2 as a possible D gene (6 bases). This CDR3 region has 17 residues. The V gene lost 3 bases and the J gene lost 5 bases, with 20 bases spanning the gap. The germline gives CDR1 SEHNR, CDR2 FQNEAQ (reference sequence).

V is TRBV29-1 and J is TRBJ2-3; tentatively, D is TRBD1 (6 bases). The germline V gene has CDR1 SQVTM and CDR2 ANQGSEA. Trimming left V 0 bases short and J 3 bases short, with 16 bases between. This CDR3 is 16 amino acids long. The CDR3 bases are TGCAGCGTTGAAGATATCACAGGGTGGAGGACAGATACGCAGTATTTT. Its protein is CSVEDITGWRTDTQYF.

The V and J genes are TRBV15 and TRBJ1-3; no reliable D call. The V end was cut by 9 bases, the J end by 4 bases, with 13 bases between. Germline values: CDR1 LNHNV, CDR2 YYDKDF (reference sequence). There are 13 residues in the CDR3. CDR3 loop: CATRVRLGNTIYF. CDR3 nucleotide sequence: TGTGCCACTAGGGTCCGGCTCGGAAACACCATATATTTT.

This clonotype was picked up a small number of times. The chain joins TRBV27 to TRBJ2-7, with 10 bases aligning to TRBD2. With V trimmed by 5 bases and J by 4 bases, 11 bases remained unmatched. The CDR3 loop spans 16 amino acids. From germline, CDR1 is MNHEY and CDR2 SMNVEV (reference sequence). CDR3 region: CASSPIGLAAPYEQYF. The CDR3 nucleotides are TGTGCCAGCAGTCCGATCGGACTAGCGGCCCCTTACGAGCAGTACTTC.